This T cell receptor beta chain is from a study of monozygotic twins with inflammatory bowel disease. The study, taken as a whole, reports: T cell subtypes were not distinguishable in this analysis. Those with IBD had lower TCRbeta diversity (inverse Simpson) than their healthy co-twins did.

TCRdb reprocessed the 5' RACE reads and keeps a single row for each CDR3 protein, giving no DNA. The sample has approximately 140,000 distinct CDR3 sequences; the top ten hold 2.4%. Skipping T cell sorting, the study isolated total RNA directly from whole blood. Germline CDR1 and CDR2: SGHRS and YFSETQ. CDR3 length: 16 residues. As to this clonotype: Its antigen remains unknown.

Input material: blood. The chain uses TRBV5-1 and TRBJ2-6; TCRdb's assignment of TRBD1 cannot be checked, as there is no DNA. The sequence derives from a human donor with ulcerative colitis or Crohn's disease, or a healthy co-twin of an affected twin (not recorded which). CDR3 protein: CASSGGQGSGANVLTF.